The present T cell receptor (beta chain) was sequenced within a study of shared clonotypes between healthy human individuals. At the level of the study: Donor composition was a couple of women and three men, aged 18 to 49. General study results and limits: Only blood samples were collected, and tissue repertoires likely differ. Sharing across a handful of donors was seen in 4% to 5% of naive CD4 clonotypes. Richness estimates generally favored naive over memory subsets.

CD8 cells regarded as naive lacked CD45RO, were positively chosen for CCR7, and omitted terminally differentiated effector memory CD45RA+ cells. Details on this clone: Antigen specificity is unknown. Other DNA sequences in this sample translate to the same CDR3.

CDR3 length: 16 amino acids. Germline CDR1 and CDR2: MNHEY and SMNVEV (reference sequence). V dropped 0 bases and J dropped 0 bases, with 8 bases sitting between them. Some clones are missing from TCRdb's copy, which holds only in-frame ones; the method was immunoSEQ multiplex PCR. Of roughly 2.1 million clones listed, around 93% are singletons. The chain is built from TRBV27 and TRBJ2-2, with D uncertain. Sequencing input: naive CD8+ T cells from PBMCs. This receptor was taken from a man younger than 30 in good health. Some clones in this sample may be carry-over from other donors' samples. This CDR3 is CASSLSPGTNTGELFF. CDR3 coding DNA: TGTGCCAGCAGTTTATCTCCGGGCACGAACACCGGGGAGCTGTTTTTT.